This T cell receptor beta chain was observed in a study of fetal regulatory T cell absence and autoimmunity. Study-wide results and caveats: Pancreas TCRs were oligoclonally enriched versus cord blood, some clones over 80-fold.

Some clones are missing from TCRdb's copy, which holds only in-frame ones; the method was immunoSEQ multiplex PCR. This table holds some 46,000 clones, roughly 80% found once. With respect to this clone: The antigen is not known.

V dropped 0 bases and J dropped 11; count of bases not matched to a gene: 12. CDR1 and CDR2 from the germline V gene are SGDLS and YYNGEE. This CDR3 is 15 amino acids long. This chain uses TRBV9 with TRBJ2-3; TRBD2 agrees at 7 bases. Sequenced sample: cord blood. The TCR sequence derives from a newborn boy with IPEX syndrome. The CDR3 here is CASSVELAADRKQYF. In DNA form, the CDR3 reads TGTGCCAGCAGCGTAGAGCTAGCGGCGGATCGTAAGCAGTATTTT.